This T cell receptor (beta chain) came from a study of blood T cell repertoires in COVID-19. Study details: T cells, B-cell-depleted T cells, or PBMCs supplied cDNA or gDNA.

The germline V gene has CDR1 SGHDT and CDR2 YYEEEE. Trimming removed 3 bases at V and 4 bases at J, with 6 bases between. This CDR3 comprises 12 residues. Method: immunoSEQ multiplex PCR; TCRdb's copy keeps in-frame clones and lacks some. The sample yields some 150,000 clones, roughly nine tenths seen once. Sequenced sample: peripheral blood. This sequence was found in a human donor in a cohort sampled during active COVID-19. This rearrangement joins TRBV5-6 to TRBJ2-3; D is uncertain. CDR3 DNA: TGTGCCAGCAGCTCCTTAGCAGATACGCAGTATTTT. Translated: CASSSLADTQYF.